These 18 T cell receptor beta chains were all obtained from the same sample, sequenced in a study of immune evolution from preneoplasia to lung adenocarcinoma. Clones were read by immunoSEQ multiplex PCR, and TCRdb kept only the in-frame ones, dropping some. The sample lists some 5,500 clones; 70% to 80% were seen once. Sequencing used FFPE lung adenocarcinoma in situ tissue. All receptors derive from a person in their sixties or seventies with lung adenocarcinoma.

The chain recombines TRBV7-9 with TRBJ1-2; no firm D call. Germline loops: CDR1 SEHNR, CDR2 FQNEAQ (reference sequence). This CDR3 is 15 amino acids long. The V and J ends lost 3 bases and 4 bases respectively, with 15 bases between them. The CDR3 reads CASSFRIGGGYGYTF. CDR3 sequence (DNA): TGTGCCAGCAGCTTCCGGATCGGAGGAGGCTATGGCTACACCTTC.

The sample holds a few counts of this clone. The chain carries TRBV27 and TRBJ2-1, with D possibly matching TRBD2 (6 bases). Germline values: CDR1 MNHEY, CDR2 SMNVEV (reference sequence). The CDR3 is 14 amino acids. Trimming left V 6 bases short and J 6 bases short, with 15 bases between. The chain's CDR3 is CASRLYGGSNEQFF. The DNA of the CDR3 is TGTGCCAGCAGACTGTACGGGGGAAGCAATGAGCAGTTCTTC.

J is TRBJ2-1 and V is TRBV10-1; 7 bases line up with TRBD1. Unmatched junction bases numbered 13, after V lost 10 bases and J lost 7 bases. The CDR3 runs to 14 residues. CDR1 and CDR2 (germline): WNHNN, SYGVQD (reference sequence). The CDR3 coding sequence is TGCGCCATCTATTCGGACAGGAGAATAAATGAGCAGTTCTTC. Protein: CAIYSDRRINEQFF.

As DNA, the CDR3 is TGTGCCTGGAAAAAGGGGACTGAAGCTTTCTTT. This sequence encodes CAWKKGTEAFF. The chain is built from TRBV30 and TRBJ1-1; a weak D match, TRBD1 (5 bases). The CDR3 totals 11 residues. V was trimmed by 4 bases and J by 5 bases, leaving 8 bases between them. The germline gives CDR1 GTSNPN, CDR2 SVGIG (reference sequence).

The chain links TRBV6-1 to TRBJ2-3; no clear D gene. Looked up from germline, CDR1 is MNHNS and CDR2 is SASEGT. The germline V and J ends were trimmed by 4 bases and 1 base, with 9 bases remaining between them. The CDR3 is 14 amino acids. CDR3 amino acids: CASSVLTRTDTQYF. CDR3 nucleotides: TGTGCCAGCAGTGTGTTGACCCGCACAGATACGCAGTATTTT.

The chain carries TRBV5-4 and TRBJ2-6, with a weak D call TRBD2 (6 bases). The CDR3 runs to 16 residues. Trimming removed 4 bases from V and 3 bases from J, with 14 bases in between. Germline lookup yields CDR1 SGHNT and CDR2 YYREEE (reference sequence). In DNA, the CDR3 is TGTGCCAGCAGCCGGCGGGCGGGGAGTGGGGCCAACGTCCTGACTTTC. It yields the protein CASSRRAGSGANVLTF.

The chain has TRBV11-2 and TRBJ1-2; D not resolved. Trimming shortened V by 0 bases and J by 0 bases, and 14 bases separated the two germline ends. Germline V gives CDR1 SGHAT, CDR2 FQNNGV. The CDR3 length is 17 residues. CDR3 in DNA: TGTGCCAGCAGCTTAGATAGCGACCGCGGCTCTAACTATGGCTACACCTTC. Protein product: CASSLDSDRGSNYGYTF.

This clone was seen more than once but under ten times. The rearrangement joins TRBV9 to TRBJ1-1; D gene unclear. Germline V lookup: CDR1 SGDLS, CDR2 YYNGEE. V dropped 0 bases and J dropped 1 base, with 13 bases sitting between them. The CDR3 covers 16 residues. CDR3 DNA: TGTGCCAGCAGCGTAGGGGCGGATATTGGGAACACTGAAGCTTTCTTT. It codes for CASSVGADIGNTEAFF. The full variable domain, with the rest looked up from reference TRBV9 and TRBJ1-1, is DSGVTQTPKHLITATGQRVTLRCSPRSGDLSVYWYQQSLDQGLQFLIQYYNGEERAKGNILERFSAQQFPDLHSELNLSSLELGDSALYFCASSVGADIGNTEAFFGQGTRLTVV.

The chain joins TRBV2 to TRBJ1-1; D gene ambiguous. Trimming took 1 base from V and 0 from J, leaving 12 bases between them. Germline V gives CDR1 SNHLY, CDR2 FYNNEI. The CDR3 extends over 16 amino acids. The CDR3 sequence is CASSEGLGGLNTEAFF. DNA for the CDR3: TGTGCCAGCAGTGAAGGTCTGGGAGGGTTGAACACTGAAGCTTTCTTT.

The chain joins TRBV9 to TRBJ2-7; D unclear. With 0 bases removed from V and 2 bases from J, the gap between germline ends came to 15 bases. This CDR3 is 16 amino acids long. Germline CDR1 is SGDLS and CDR2 is YYNGEE. CDR3 DNA sequence: TGTGCCAGCAGCGTAGCAATGAGTGACGGAGCCTACGAGCAGTACTTC. As protein: CASSVAMSDGAYEQYF.

This chain joins TRBV6-5 and TRBJ1-1, with 11 bases identical to TRBD1. The CDR3 is 15 amino acids. J was trimmed by 4 bases and V by 0 bases; bases with no gene match: 1. In germline, CDR1 is MNHEY, CDR2 SVGAGI. CDR3 nucleotides: TGTGCCAGCAGTTACTCCGGGACAGGGGGCACTGAAGCTTTCTTT. As protein: CASSYSGTGGTEAFF.

The chain carries TRBV4-1 and TRBJ2-1; D possibly corresponds to TRBD1 (6 bases). V was shortened by 0 bases and J by 4 bases, with 13 bases between the two germline ends. The germline V gene has CDR1 MGHRA and CDR2 YSYEKL. CDR3 length equals 16 residues. The CDR3 nucleotides are TGCGCCAGCAGCCAAGACCCCAGGGGACAATACAATGAGCAGTTCTTC. This gives the protein CASSQDPRGQYNEQFF.

The V call is TRBV7-2, the J call TRBJ2-7; D is possibly TRBD2 (7 bases). The CDR3 length is 15 residues. Germline lookup yields CDR1 SGHTA and CDR2 FQGNSA. V was pared by 2 bases and J by 4 bases, with 15 bases between. This CDR3 reads CASSLTGGSGYEQYF. Here the CDR3 DNA reads TGTGCCAGCAGCTTAACGGGGGGCAGCGGGTACGAGCAGTACTTC.

The V and J genes are TRBV5-4 and TRBJ2-7; perhaps TRBD1 as D (6 bases). Per the germline V gene, CDR1 is SGHNT and CDR2 is YYREEE (reference sequence). V was pared by 2 bases and J by 4 bases, with 16 bases between. CDR3 length equals 15 residues. As DNA, the CDR3 is TGTGCCAGCAGCTTTGGGGGCGGAATAAGATACGAGCAGTACTTC. It specifies CASSFGGGIRYEQYF.

CDR3 DNA: TGTGCCAGCAGCTCCCAGGCGGATCGGAGGGTGTTCTTC. It encodes CASSSQADRRVFF. The chain uses TRBV7-3 and TRBJ2-1; D perhaps matches TRBD2 (6 bases). The CDR3 spans 13 residues. The V and J ends lost 4 bases and 15 bases respectively, with 19 bases between them. Germline CDR1 and CDR2: SGHTA and FQGTGA.

On this clone itself: This same CDR3 is encoded by further DNA sequences in the sample. This chain links TRBV7-6 with TRBJ1-1, with 9 bases matching TRBD1. The germline V gene encodes CDR1 SGHVS and CDR2 FNYEAQ. This CDR3 region has 13 residues. After removal of 2 bases from V and 8 bases from J, the junction contained 3 bases not matched to a gene. The DNA for the CDR3 is TGTGCCAGCAGCTTAACAGGGGGCGCCGAAGCTTTCTTT. The encoded protein is CASSLTGGAEAFF.

This clone has a handful of counts. This chain uses TRBV13 with TRBJ2-5, with D uncertain. Germline V gene data show CDR1 as PRHDT and CDR2 as FYEKMQ (reference sequence). The V gene lost 1 base and the J gene lost 3 bases, with 6 bases spanning the gap. The CDR3 has 13 amino acids. The DNA of the CDR3 is TGTGCCAGCAGCTTAGTAGGAAAAGAGACCCAGTACTTC. Translating gives CASSLVGKETQYF. Drawing the rest from reference TRBV13 and TRBJ2-5, the complete variable domain is AAGVIQSPRHLIKEKRETATLKCYPIPRHDTVYWYQQGPGQDPQFLISFYEKMQSDKGSIPDRFSAQQFSDYHSELNMSSLELGDSALYFCASSLVGKETQYFGPGTRLLVL.

The chain recombines TRBV11-3 with TRBJ2-5; D is tentatively TRBD1 or TRBD2 (5 bases each). This CDR3 has 14 residues. V was pared by 5 bases and J by 7 bases, with 17 bases between. CDR1 is SGHNT and CDR2 is YENEEA in the germline V gene. CDR3 loop: CASSTRDGPRTQYF. The CDR3 coding sequence is TGTGCCAGCAGCACACGGGACGGTCCACGGACCCAGTACTTC. Full variable domain (remainder filled in from reference TRBV11-3 and TRBJ2-5): EAGVVQSPRYKIIEKKQPVAFWCNPISGHNTLYWYLQNLGQGPELLIRYENEEAVDDSQLPKDRFSAERLKGVDSTLKIQPAELGDSAVYLCASSTRDGPRTQYFGPGTRLLVL.